This T cell receptor beta chain is drawn from a study of T cell responses to AZD1222 COVID-19 vaccine. In the case of this clone: Its antigen is still unknown.

From germline, CDR1 is MGHRA and CDR2 YSYEKL. Trimming removed 2 bases from V and 3 bases from J, with 19 bases in between. The CDR3 totals 17 residues. Study conclusions and caveats: Spike-wide vaccine-associated CD4 TCRs dominated at 160-218 and 743-854. Seropositive status at baseline applied to only a handful of AZD1222 recipients. Repertoire sampling happened only post peak T cell response.

Assay used: immunoSEQ multiplex PCR; TCRdb lists only in-frame clones, some missing. The data show some 110,000 clones, approximately 86% seen once. This clonotype was obtained from an adult who received the MenACWY meningococcal vaccine as a control. The gene calls are TRBV4-1 and TRBJ2-5; the D gene is possibly TRBD1 (6 bases). The source material was peripheral blood, sampled 28 days after the second dose of the MenACWY control vaccine. This chain's CDR3 is CASSQTAGRDTEETQYF. The CDR3 DNA sequence: TGCGCCAGCAGCCAAACCGCCGGCCGGGACACCGAAGAGACCCAGTACTTC.